The sequence of this TCR beta chain was determined in a study of vaccination effects on CD4 cells after COVID-19. Study summary: It was a median of 72 days after the second dose that post-vaccine samples were obtained. Broader study findings: Clones that were induced by infection or by vaccine showed marked contraction late after vaccination.

The CDR3 extends over 14 amino acids. The trim removed 5 bases at V and 1 base at J, leaving 3 bases unmatched. Per the germline V gene, CDR1 is MDHEN and CDR2 is SYDVKM. Before sequencing took place, the ViraFEST assay used viral peptide pools to expand antigen-specific CD4+ T cells. Researchers isolated CD4+ T cells once roughly ten days of culture had elapsed. Each participant received a vaccine that was either BNT162b2 or mRNA-1273, given as two doses. Data came from immunoSEQ multiplex PCR; TCRdb stores just in-frame clones and leaves some out. The sample gives around 25,000 clones, 80% to 90% of which show up once; roughly 1.4% is in the top ten. Concerning this clone itself: Its target is not known.

Sequenced here: CD4+ T cells from PBMCs cultured with HCoV-NL63 spike peptides, sampled after COVID-19 vaccination. This chain joins TRBV28 and TRBJ2-7, with TRBD1 matching over 9 bases. The sequence derives from a human donor who received a COVID-19 vaccine. Some clones in this sample may be carry-over from other donors' samples. The CDR3 DNA reads as TGTGCCAGCAGTACGACAGGGGGATCCTACGAGCAGTACTTC. Translation: CASSTTGGSYEQYF.